A single TCR beta chain is shown here with its context. Its antigen is currently unknown. The repertoire was sequenced with immunoSEQ multiplex PCR; TCRdb's copy has only in-frame clones and lacks some. The sample shows approximately 270,000 clones, just over 85% of them seen only once. The data derive from a study of cytomegalovirus exposure and HLA in healthy donors. Study-wide findings and caveats: It was 164 TCR beta chains that were listed as cytomegalovirus-associated. While the bulk of TCR sequences proved rare, some public TCRs turned up in many donors.

The sequence derives from a woman aged 18-29 years in good health and CMV-seronegative. Sequences were obtained from PBMCs.

The CDR3 region is CASSPRVSGAPEQYF. In nucleotides, the CDR3 is TGTGCCAGCAGTCCCCGTGTTAGCGGGGCCCCCGAGCAGTACTTC. The chain links TRBV6-5 to TRBJ2-7; 8 nucleotides line up with TRBD2. The CDR3 is 15 amino acids. V gave up 5 bases and J gave up 6 bases; unmatched junction bases: 12. Germline CDR1 MNHEY, CDR2 SVGAGI.